This TCR beta chain was found in a study of Tregs in tolerant kidney transplant recipients. The germline CDR1 and CDR2 sequences are WNHNN and SYGVQD (reference sequence). CDR3 length: 14 residues. J was trimmed by 3 bases and V by 2 bases; bases with no gene match: 2. Sequenced by immunoSEQ multiplex PCR; TCRdb stores in-frame clones only, minus some. This table has more than 60,000 clones, 95% to 98% appearing once. This clonotype originated in a human donor who received a combined kidney and bone marrow transplant. This chain links TRBV10-1 with TRBJ1-2, with 8 bases that match TRBD1. This material consisted of CD4+ T cells from blood, taken before the transplant. The DNA for the CDR3 is TGCGCCAGCAGTGAGCACAGGGGGGACTATGGCTACACCTTC. Protein: CASSEHRGDYGYTF.